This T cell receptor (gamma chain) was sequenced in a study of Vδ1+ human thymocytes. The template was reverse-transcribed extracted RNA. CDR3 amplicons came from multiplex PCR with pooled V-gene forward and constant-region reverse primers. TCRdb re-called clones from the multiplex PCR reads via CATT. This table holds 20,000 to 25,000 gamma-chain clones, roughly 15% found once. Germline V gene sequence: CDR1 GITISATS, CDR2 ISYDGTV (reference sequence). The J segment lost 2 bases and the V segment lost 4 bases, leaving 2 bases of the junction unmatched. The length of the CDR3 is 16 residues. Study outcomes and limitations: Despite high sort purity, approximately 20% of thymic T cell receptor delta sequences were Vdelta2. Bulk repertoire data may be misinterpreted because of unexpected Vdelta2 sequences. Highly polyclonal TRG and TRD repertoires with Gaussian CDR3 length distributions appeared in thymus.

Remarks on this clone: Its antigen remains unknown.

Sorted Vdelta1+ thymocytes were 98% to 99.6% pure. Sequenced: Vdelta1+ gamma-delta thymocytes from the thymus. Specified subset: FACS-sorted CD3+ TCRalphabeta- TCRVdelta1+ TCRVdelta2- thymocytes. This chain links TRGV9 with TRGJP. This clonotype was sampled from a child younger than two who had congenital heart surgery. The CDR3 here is CALWDRQELGKKIKVF. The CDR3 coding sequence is TGTGCCTTGTGGGACCGGCAAGAGTTGGGCAAAAAAATCAAGGTATTT.